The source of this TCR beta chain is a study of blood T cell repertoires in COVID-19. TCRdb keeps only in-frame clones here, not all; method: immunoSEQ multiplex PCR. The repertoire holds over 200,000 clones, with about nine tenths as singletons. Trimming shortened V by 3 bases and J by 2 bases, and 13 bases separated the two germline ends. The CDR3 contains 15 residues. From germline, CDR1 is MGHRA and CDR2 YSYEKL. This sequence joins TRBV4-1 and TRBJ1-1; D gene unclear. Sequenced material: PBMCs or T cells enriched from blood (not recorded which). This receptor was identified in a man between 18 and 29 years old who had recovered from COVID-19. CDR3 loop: CASSQPVEVNTEAFF. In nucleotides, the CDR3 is TGCGCCAGCAGCCAGCCAGTCGAGGTTAACACTGAAGCTTTCTTT.